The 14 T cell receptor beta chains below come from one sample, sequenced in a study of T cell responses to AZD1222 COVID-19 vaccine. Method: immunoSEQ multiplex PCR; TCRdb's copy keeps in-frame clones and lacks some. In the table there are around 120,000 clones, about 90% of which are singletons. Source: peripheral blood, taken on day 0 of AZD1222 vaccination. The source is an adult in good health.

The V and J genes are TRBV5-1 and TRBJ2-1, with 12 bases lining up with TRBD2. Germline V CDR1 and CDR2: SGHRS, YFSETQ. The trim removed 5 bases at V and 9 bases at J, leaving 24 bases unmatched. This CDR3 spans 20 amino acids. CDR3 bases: TGCGCCAGCAGGGGCAGCTTATCTAGCGGGGGGGCAGTACGTGATCGTGAGCAGTTCTTC. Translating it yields CASRGSLSSGGAVRDREQFF. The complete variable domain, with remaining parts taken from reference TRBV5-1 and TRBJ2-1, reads KAGVTQTPRYLIKTRGQQVTLSCSPISGHRSVSWYQQTPGQGLQFLFEYFSETQRNKGNFPGRFSGRQFSNSRSEMNVSTLELGDSALYLCASRGSLSSGGAVRDREQFFGPGTRLTVL.

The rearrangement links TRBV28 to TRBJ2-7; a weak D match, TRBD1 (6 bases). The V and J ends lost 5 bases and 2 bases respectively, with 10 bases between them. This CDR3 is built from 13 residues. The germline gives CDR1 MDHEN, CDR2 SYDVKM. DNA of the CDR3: TGTGCCAGCAGTCCGACAGGTACCTACGAGCAGTACTTC. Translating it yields CASSPTGTYEQYF.

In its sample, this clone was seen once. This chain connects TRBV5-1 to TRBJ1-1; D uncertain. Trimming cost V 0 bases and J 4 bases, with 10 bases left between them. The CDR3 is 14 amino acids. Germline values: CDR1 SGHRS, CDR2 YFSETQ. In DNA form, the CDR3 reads TGCGCCAGCAGCTTGGGTGTCAGACCCACTGAAGCTTTCTTT. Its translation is CASSLGVRPTEAFF.

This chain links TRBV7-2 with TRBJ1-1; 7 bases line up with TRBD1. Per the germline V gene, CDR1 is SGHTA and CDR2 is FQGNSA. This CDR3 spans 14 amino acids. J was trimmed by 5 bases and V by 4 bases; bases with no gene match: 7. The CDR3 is CASSSRGGGTEAFF. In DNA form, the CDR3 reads TGTGCCAGCAGCTCGCGAGGGGGCGGAACTGAAGCTTTCTTT.

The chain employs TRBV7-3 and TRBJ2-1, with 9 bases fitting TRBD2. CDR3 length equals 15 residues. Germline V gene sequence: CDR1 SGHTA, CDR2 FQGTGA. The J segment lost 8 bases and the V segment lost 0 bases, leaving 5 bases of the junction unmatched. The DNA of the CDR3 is TGTGCCAGCAGCTTAACCCTAGCGGGATACGATGAGCAGTTCTTC. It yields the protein CASSLTLAGYDEQFF.

The CDR3 DNA is TGTGCCAGCAGCCAAGCGTTGGGGGCTGTGGACACTGAAGCTTTCTTT. Translating gives CASSQALGAVDTEAFF. The chain uses TRBV14 and TRBJ1-1, with a tentative D call TRBD1 (6 bases). The CDR3 is made up of 16 amino acids. Trimming took 1 base from V and 3 from J, leaving 15 bases between them. Germline-derived CDR1 and CDR2 are SGHDN and FVKESK.

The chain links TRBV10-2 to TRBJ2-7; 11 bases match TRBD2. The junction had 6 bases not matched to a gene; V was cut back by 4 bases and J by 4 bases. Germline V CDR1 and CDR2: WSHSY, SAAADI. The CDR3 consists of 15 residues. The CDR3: CASSGLAGRLYEQYF. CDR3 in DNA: TGCGCCAGCAGTGGACTAGCGGGGAGACTATACGAGCAGTACTTC.

CDR3 sequence: CASSLAWNTEAFF. For the CDR3, the DNA is TGTGCCAGCAGCTTGGCCTGGAACACTGAAGCTTTCTTT. The gene calls are TRBV5-4 and TRBJ1-1; D remains ambiguous. Germline V gene data show CDR1 as SGHNT and CDR2 as YYREEE (reference sequence). The CDR3 covers 13 residues. V shed 0 bases and J shed 1 base, with 4 bases lying between them. Full variable domain (outside the CDR3, taken from reference TRBV5-4 and TRBJ1-1): ETGVTQSPTHLIKTRGQQVTLRCSSQSGHNTVSWYQQALGQGPQFIFQYYREEENGRGNFPPRFSGLQFPNYSSELNVNALELDDSALYLCASSLAWNTEAFFGQGTRLTVV.

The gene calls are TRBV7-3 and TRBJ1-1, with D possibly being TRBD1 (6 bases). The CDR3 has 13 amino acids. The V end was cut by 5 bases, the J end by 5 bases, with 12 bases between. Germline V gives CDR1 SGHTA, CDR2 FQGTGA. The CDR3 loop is CASSRGGQTEAFF. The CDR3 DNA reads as TGTGCCAGCAGCCGGGGGGGACAAACTGAAGCTTTCTTT.

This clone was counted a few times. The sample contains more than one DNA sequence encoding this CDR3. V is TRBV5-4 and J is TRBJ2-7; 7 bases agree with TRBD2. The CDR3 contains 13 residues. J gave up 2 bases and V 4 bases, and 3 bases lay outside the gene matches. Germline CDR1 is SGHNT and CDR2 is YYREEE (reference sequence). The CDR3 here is CASSPGLPYEQYF. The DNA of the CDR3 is TGTGCCAGCAGCCCGGGACTACCCTACGAGCAGTACTTC.

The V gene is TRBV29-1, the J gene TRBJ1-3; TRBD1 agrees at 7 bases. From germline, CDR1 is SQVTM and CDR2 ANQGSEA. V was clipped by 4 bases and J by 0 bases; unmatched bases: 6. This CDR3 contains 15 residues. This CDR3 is CSVGGGGTSGNTIYF. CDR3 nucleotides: TGCAGCGTTGGGGGAGGGGGCACCTCTGGAAACACCATATATTTT.

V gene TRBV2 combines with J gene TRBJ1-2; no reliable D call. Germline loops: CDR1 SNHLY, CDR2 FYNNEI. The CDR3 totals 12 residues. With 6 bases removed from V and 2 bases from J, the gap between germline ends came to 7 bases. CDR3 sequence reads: CASRDDNYGYTF. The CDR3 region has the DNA TGTGCCAGCAGGGACGACAACTATGGCTACACCTTC.

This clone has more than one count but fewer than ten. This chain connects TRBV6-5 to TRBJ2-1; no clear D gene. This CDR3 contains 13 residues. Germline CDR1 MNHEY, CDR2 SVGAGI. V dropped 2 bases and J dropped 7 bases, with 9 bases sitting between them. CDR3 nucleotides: TGTGCCAGCAGTTACGGGAAGGCAAATGAGCAGTTCTTC. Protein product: CASSYGKANEQFF.

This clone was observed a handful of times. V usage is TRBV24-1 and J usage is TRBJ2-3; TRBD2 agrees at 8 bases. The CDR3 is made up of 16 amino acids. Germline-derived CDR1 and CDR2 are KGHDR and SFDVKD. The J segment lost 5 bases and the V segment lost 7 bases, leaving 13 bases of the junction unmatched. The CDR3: CATSTSRAGVKDTQYF. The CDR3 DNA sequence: TGTGCCACCAGCACCTCACGAGCGGGAGTTAAAGATACGCAGTATTTT.